The clone carrying this T cell receptor beta chain occurred a few times. Its antigen is unknown. The sample originates from a study of early T cells in non-severe SARS-CoV-2 infection. The study, taken as a whole, reports: Matching against VDJdb likely underestimated virus-specific expansions, favoring anti-spike CD8.

Individual cDNA molecules carried attached unique molecular identifiers. TCRdb reprocessed the 5' RACE reads with MiXCR, giving one entry per CDR3 protein. Here the sample spans 30,000 to 40,000 distinct CDR3 sequences, 6% to 9.5% being singletons. Germline values: CDR1 SGHTA, CDR2 FQGNSA. The V end was cut by 3 bases, the J end by 1 base, with 11 bases between. The CDR3 covers 15 residues. This material consisted of whole blood, taken at baseline. The V gene is TRBV7-2, the J gene TRBJ2-3; D might be TRBD2 (5 bases). This receptor was taken from an adult who was a healthcare worker with PCR-confirmed SARS-CoV-2 infection or an uninfected control (not recorded which). CDR3 sequence reads: CASSFIGGRTDTQYF. Here the CDR3 DNA reads TGTGCCAGCAGCTTTATAGGCGGGCGCACAGATACGCAGTATTTT.